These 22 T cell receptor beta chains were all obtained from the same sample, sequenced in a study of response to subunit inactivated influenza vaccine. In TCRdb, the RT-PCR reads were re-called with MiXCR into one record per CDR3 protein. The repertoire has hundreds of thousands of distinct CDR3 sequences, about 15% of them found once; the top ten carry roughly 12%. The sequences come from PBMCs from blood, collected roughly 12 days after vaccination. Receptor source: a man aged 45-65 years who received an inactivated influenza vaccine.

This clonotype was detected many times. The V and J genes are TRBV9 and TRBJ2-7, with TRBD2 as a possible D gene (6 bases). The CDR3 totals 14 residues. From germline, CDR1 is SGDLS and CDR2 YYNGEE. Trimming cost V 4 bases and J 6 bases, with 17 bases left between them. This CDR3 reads CASSYNLNGGEQYF. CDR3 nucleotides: TGTGCCAGCAGCTATAACCTAAACGGGGGCGAGCAGTACTTC.

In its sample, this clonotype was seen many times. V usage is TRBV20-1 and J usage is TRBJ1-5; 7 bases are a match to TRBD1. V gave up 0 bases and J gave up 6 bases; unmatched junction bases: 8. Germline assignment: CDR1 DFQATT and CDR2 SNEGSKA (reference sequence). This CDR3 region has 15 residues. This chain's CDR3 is CSARDQTGETQPQHF. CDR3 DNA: TGCAGTGCTAGAGATCAAACAGGGGAGACTCAGCCCCAGCATTTT.

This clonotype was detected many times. The CDR3 DNA sequence: TGTGCCAGCAGGCAGGCCGGGTCCTACTATGGCTACACCTTC. Protein sequence: CASRQAGSYYGYTF. The genes are TRBV3-1 and TRBJ1-2; D is unclear. In germline, CDR1 is LGHDT, CDR2 YNNKEL (reference sequence). Trimming stripped 6 bases from V and 3 bases from J, with 14 bases between. There are 14 residues in the CDR3.

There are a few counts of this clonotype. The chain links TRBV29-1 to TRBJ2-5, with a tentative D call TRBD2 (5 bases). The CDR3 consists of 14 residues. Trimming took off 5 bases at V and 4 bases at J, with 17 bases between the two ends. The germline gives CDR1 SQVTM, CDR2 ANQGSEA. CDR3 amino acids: CSVRVDFAGETQYF. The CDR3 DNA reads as TGCAGCGTTCGGGTCGACTTTGCGGGAGAGACCCAGTACTTC.

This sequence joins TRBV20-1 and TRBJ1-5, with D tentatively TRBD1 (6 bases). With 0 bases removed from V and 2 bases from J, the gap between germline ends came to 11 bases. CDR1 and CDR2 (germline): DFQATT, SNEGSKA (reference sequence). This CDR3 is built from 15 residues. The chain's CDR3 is CSAREGGWGNQPQHF. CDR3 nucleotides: TGCAGTGCTAGAGAAGGGGGATGGGGCAATCAGCCCCAGCATTTT.

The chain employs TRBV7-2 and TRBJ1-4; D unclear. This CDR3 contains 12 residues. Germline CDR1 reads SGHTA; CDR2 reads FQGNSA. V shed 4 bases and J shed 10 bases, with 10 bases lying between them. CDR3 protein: CASSSDIGKLFF. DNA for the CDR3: TGTGCCAGCAGCTCCGACATAGGAAAACTGTTTTTT.

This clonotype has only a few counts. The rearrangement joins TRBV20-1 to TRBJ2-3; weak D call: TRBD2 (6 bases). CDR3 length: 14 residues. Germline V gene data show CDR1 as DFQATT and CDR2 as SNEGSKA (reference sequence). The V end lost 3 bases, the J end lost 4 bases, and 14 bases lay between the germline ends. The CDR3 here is CSASNQRRADTQYF. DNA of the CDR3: TGCAGTGCTAGCAATCAGCGGAGGGCAGATACGCAGTATTTT.

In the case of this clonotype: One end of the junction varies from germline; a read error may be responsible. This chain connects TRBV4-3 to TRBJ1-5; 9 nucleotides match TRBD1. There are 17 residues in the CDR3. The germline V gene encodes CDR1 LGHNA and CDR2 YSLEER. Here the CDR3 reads CVSSQGTGGLSNQPQHF. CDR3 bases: TGCGTCAGCAGCCAAGGCACAGGGGGCCTCAGCAATCAGCCCCAGCATTTT.

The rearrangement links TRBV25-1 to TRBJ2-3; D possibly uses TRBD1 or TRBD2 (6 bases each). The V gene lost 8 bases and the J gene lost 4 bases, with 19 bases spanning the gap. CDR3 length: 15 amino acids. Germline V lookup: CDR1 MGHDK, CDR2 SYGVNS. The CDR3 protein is CASAQRGVRADTQYF. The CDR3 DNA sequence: TGTGCCAGCGCGCAAAGGGGGGTACGGGCAGATACGCAGTATTTT.

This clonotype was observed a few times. CDR3 sequence reads: CASRWRGRTDTQYF. The DNA of the CDR3 is TGTGCCAGCAGGTGGAGGGGACGCACAGATACGCAGTATTTT. This sequence joins TRBV5-8 and TRBJ2-3; possibly TRBD2 for D (6 bases). The CDR3 length is 14 residues. Trimming took off 5 bases at V and 1 base at J, with 11 bases between the two ends. Germline V gene data show CDR1 as SGHTS and CDR2 as YDEGEE.

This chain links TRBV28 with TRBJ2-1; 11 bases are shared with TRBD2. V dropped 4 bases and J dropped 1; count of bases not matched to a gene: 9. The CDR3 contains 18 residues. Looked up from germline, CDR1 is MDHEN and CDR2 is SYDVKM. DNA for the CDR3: TGTGCCAGCAGTTCCGAGCCCGGGACTAGCGGTTCCTACAATGAGCAGTTCTTC. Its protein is CASSSEPGTSGSYNEQFF. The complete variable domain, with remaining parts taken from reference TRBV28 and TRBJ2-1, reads DVKVTQSSRYLVKRTGEKVFLECVQDMDHENMFWYRQDPGLGLRLIYFSYDVKMKEKGDIPEGYSVSREKKERFSLILESASTNQTSMYLCASSSEPGTSGSYNEQFFGPGTRLTVL.

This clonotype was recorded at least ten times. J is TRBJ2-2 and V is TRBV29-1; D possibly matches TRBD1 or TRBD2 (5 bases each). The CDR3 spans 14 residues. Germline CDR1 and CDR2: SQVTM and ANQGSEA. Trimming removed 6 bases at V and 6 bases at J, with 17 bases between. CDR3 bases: TGCAGCGTCCTGGGGCTGGGGGATGCCGGGGAGCTGTTTTTT. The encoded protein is CSVLGLGDAGELFF.

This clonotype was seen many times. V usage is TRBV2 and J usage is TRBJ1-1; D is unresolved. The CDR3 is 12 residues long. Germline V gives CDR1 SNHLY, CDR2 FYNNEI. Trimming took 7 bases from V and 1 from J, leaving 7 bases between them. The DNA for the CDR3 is TGTGCCAGCAAGTATGGGAACACTGAAGCTTTCTTT. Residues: CASKYGNTEAFF.

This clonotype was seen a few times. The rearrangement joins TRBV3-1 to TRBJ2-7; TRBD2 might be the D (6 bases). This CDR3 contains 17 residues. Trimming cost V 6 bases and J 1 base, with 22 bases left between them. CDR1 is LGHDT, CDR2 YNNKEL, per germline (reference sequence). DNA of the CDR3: TGTGCCAGCAGGGGCCGGGGTAGCGGTATAACTTCCTACGAGCAGTACTTC. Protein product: CASRGRGSGITSYEQYF.

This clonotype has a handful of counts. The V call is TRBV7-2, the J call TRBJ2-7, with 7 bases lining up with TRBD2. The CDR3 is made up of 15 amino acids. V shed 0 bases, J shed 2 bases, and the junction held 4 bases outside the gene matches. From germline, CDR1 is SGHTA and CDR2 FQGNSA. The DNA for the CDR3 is TGTGCCAGCAGCTTAGCTAGCGGGCTTGCCTACGAGCAGTACTTC. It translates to CASSLASGLAYEQYF.

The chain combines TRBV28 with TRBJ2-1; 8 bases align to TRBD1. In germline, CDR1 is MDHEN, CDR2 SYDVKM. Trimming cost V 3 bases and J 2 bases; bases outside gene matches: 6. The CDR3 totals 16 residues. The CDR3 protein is CASSFDRGGTYNEQFF. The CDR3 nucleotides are TGTGCCAGCAGTTTCGACAGGGGCGGGACCTACAATGAGCAGTTCTTC.

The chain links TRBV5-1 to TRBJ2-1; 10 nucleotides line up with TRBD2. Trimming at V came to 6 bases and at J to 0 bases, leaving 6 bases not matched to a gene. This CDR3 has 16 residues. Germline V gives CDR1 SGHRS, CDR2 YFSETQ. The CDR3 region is CASTSSGGASYNEQFF. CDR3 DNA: TGCGCCAGCACATCTAGCGGGGGTGCCTCCTACAATGAGCAGTTCTTC.

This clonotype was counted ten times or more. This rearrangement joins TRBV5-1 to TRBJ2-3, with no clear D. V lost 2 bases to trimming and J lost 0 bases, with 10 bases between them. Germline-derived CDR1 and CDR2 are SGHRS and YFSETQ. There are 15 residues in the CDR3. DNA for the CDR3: TGCGCCAGCAGCTTTGTACTGGAAAGCACAGATACGCAGTATTTT. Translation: CASSFVLESTDTQYF. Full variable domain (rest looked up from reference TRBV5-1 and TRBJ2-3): KAGVTQTPRYLIKTRGQQVTLSCSPISGHRSVSWYQQTPGQGLQFLFEYFSETQRNKGNFPGRFSGRQFSNSRSEMNVSTLELGDSALYLCASSFVLESTDTQYFGPGTRLTVL.

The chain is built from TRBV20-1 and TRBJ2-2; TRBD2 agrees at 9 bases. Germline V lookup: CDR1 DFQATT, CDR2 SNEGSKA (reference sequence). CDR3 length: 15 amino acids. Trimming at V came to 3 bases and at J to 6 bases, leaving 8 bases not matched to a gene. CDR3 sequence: CSASSSGVSAGELFF. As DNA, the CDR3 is TGCAGTGCTAGCTCTAGCGGGGTATCCGCCGGGGAGCTGTTTTTT.

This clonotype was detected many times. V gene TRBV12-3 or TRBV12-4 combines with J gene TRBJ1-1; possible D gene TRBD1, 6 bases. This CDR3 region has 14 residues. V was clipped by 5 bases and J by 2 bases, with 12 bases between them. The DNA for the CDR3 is TGTGCCAGCAGTCCGCGACAGGAAAACACTGAAGCTTTCTTT. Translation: CASSPRQENTEAFF.

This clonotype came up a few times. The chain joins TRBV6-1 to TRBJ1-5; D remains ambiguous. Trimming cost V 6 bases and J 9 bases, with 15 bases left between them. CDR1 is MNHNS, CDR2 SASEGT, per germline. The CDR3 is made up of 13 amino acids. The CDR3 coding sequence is TGTGCCAGCAGCCTGGACGGGGTAGGGCCCCAGCATTTT. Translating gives CASSLDGVGPQHF.

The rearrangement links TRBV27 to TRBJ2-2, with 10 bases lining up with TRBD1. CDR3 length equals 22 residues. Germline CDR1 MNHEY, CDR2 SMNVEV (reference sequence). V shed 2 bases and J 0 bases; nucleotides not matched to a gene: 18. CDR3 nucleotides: TGTGCCAGCAGTTTACGAGGGACAGGGGTAGAGTATGCCCTTTCGAACACCGGGGAGCTGTTTTTT. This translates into CASSLRGTGVEYALSNTGELFF.